The 27 T cell receptor beta chains below were found in one sample sequenced in a study of cytomegalovirus exposure and HLA in healthy donors. The study ran its PCR with 60 Vbeta and 13 Jbeta primers. Some clones are missing from TCRdb's copy, which holds only in-frame ones; the method was immunoSEQ multiplex PCR. The profile shows roughly 160,000 clones, approximately 78% of them singletons. The specimen sequenced was PBMCs. Source of these receptors: a male donor in good health and CMV-seronegative.

This chain connects TRBV7-9 to TRBJ2-3, with 9 bases matching TRBD1. The CDR3 has 16 amino acids. Unmatched junction bases numbered 11, after V lost 5 bases and J lost 5 bases. CDR1 and CDR2 (germline): SEHNR, FQNEAQ (reference sequence). The CDR3 region is CASSPLRDRVEDTQYF. The CDR3 region has the DNA TGTGCCAGCAGCCCCCTCCGGGACAGGGTGGAAGATACGCAGTATTTT.

The V gene is TRBV4-3, the J gene TRBJ1-2; weak D call: TRBD1 (5 bases). Germline lookup yields CDR1 LGHNA and CDR2 YSLEER. This CDR3 comprises 16 residues. V was clipped by 1 base and J by 4 bases, with 16 bases between them. The CDR3 coding sequence is TGCGCCAGCAGCCAAGCTCGGGGGGTCGCCTTCTATGGCTACACCTTC. It translates to CASSQARGVAFYGYTF.

This clone was found once. One end of the junction does not line up with germline, which may come from a read error. The chain has TRBV20-1 and TRBJ1-2; tentatively, D is TRBD1 (5 bases). Germline V gene data show CDR1 as DFQATT and CDR2 as SNEGSKA (reference sequence). There are 11 residues in the CDR3. DNA of the CDR3: TGCAGTGCTCCGATAGGGGTGGGCTACCCCTTC. The encoded protein is CSAPIGVGYPF.

This chain joins TRBV28 and TRBJ2-7, with 9 bases matching TRBD2. CDR1 is MDHEN and CDR2 is SYDVKM in the germline V gene. The CDR3 extends over 16 amino acids. V trimming: 6 bases; J trimming: 5 bases; junction bases outside the gene matches: 14. CDR3 nucleotide sequence: TGTGCCAGCAGAATAGCGGGAGCCAAAGGTGGGGACGAGCAGTACTTC. Translated, it gives CASRIAGAKGGDEQYF.

This clone came up once. The chain links TRBV7-8 to TRBJ2-5; D not resolved. The CDR3 runs 13 residues. V lost 5 bases and J 4 bases, leaving 11 bases between the germline ends. Germline V gives CDR1 SGHVS, CDR2 FQNEAQ. The CDR3 here is CASSPLVRETQYF. The CDR3 region has the DNA TGTGCCAGCAGCCCATTAGTGCGAGAGACCCAGTACTTC.

The V and J genes are TRBV7-2 and TRBJ1-5; no definite D call. Germline V CDR1 and CDR2: SGHTA, FQGNSA. V gave up 1 base and J gave up 3 bases, with 10 bases separating them. The CDR3 is 15 amino acids. CDR3 DNA: TGTGCCAGCAGCTTAGGGGCAGCCCTCAATCAGCCCCAGCATTTT. It is translated as CASSLGAALNQPQHF.

V is TRBV29-1 and J is TRBJ1-2; D unresolved. This CDR3 spans 12 amino acids. Germline CDR1 and CDR2: SQVTM and ANQGSEA. Deletions cut 7 bases from V and 7 bases from J, with 16 bases between. CDR3 sequence (DNA): TGCAGCGCCTCGGGCCAAGGAGGTGGCTACACCTTC. This sequence encodes CSASGQGGGYTF.

J is TRBJ2-5 and V is TRBV7-6, with 8 bases lining up with TRBD2. The germline gives CDR1 SGHVS, CDR2 FNYEAQ. The CDR3 sequence is 14 residues long. The trim removed 5 bases at V and 2 bases at J, leaving 4 bases unmatched. The CDR3 sequence is CASSKAGGQETQYF. The DNA for the CDR3 is TGTGCCAGCAGCAAGGCGGGGGGACAAGAGACCCAGTACTTC.

The gene calls are TRBV7-9 and TRBJ2-5, with TRBD2 as a possible D gene (5 bases). The CDR3 is 14 amino acids. Germline V gene data show CDR1 as SEHNR and CDR2 as FQNEAQ (reference sequence). Trimming took off 9 bases at V and 4 bases at J, with 18 bases between the two ends. CDR3 sequence (DNA): TGTGCCAGTCTAGGAGGCGTAGAGGGAGAGACCCAGTACTTC. Amino acids: CASLGGVEGETQYF.

The rearrangement joins TRBV4-2 to TRBJ2-1; possible D gene TRBD2, 7 bases. Germline values: CDR1 LGHNA, CDR2 YNFKEQ. Trimming shortened V by 2 bases and J by 7 bases, and 21 bases separated the two germline ends. The CDR3 covers 17 residues. The CDR3 coding sequence is TGTGCCAGCAGCCAATTCGTAGGAGGGGGGGCCCGGAATGAGCAGTTCTTC. Protein product: CASSQFVGGGARNEQFF.

This chain links TRBV6-6 with TRBJ2-7; 10 bases align to TRBD1. V shed 6 bases and J 7 bases; nucleotides not matched to a gene: 9. Germline CDR1 and CDR2: MNHNY and SVGAGI (reference sequence). The CDR3 spans 14 residues. The CDR3 spells CASRETGGPTEQYF. The DNA for the CDR3 is TGTGCCAGCAGGGAGACAGGGGGCCCTACGGAGCAGTACTTC.

The chain links TRBV29-1 to TRBJ1-2; 10 nucleotides line up with TRBD1. This CDR3 is built from 13 residues. Germline CDR1 reads SQVTM; CDR2 reads ANQGSEA. V lost 6 bases, J lost 2 bases, and 3 bases stayed unmatched. The CDR3 region has the DNA TGCAGCGTCGGGACAGGGGTAAACTATGGCTACACCTTC. This gives the protein CSVGTGVNYGYTF.

The sample holds one count of this clone. CDR3 in DNA: TGCGCCAGCAGCCCAGGGGTACTAGCGGGGGGTTCCTACAATGAGCAGTTCTTC. Translating gives CASSPGVLAGGSYNEQFF. V is TRBV4-1 and J is TRBJ2-1; 12 bases are a match to TRBD2. CDR3 length: 18 residues. CDR1 is MGHRA and CDR2 is YSYEKL in the germline V gene. V lost 4 bases and J lost 1; bases outside the gene matches: 8.

The chain uses TRBV7-8 and TRBJ2-7; 8 bases are shared with TRBD1. Germline lookup yields CDR1 SGHVS and CDR2 FQNEAQ. V lost 5 bases and J lost 7; bases outside the gene matches: 13. This CDR3 contains 15 residues. The chain's CDR3 is CASSRHRGQGQEQYF. CDR3 DNA: TGTGCCAGCAGCCGCCATCGAGGACAGGGACAAGAGCAGTACTTC.

This clone has only one observation. The chain combines TRBV28 with TRBJ1-4; 7 bases align to TRBD1. Per germline, CDR1 MDHEN and CDR2 SYDVKM. The ends lost 2 bases at V and 4 bases at J; junction bases unmatched: 4. The CDR3 sequence is 15 residues long. In DNA form, the CDR3 reads TGTGCCAGCAGTTTACCGGGACAGCTTAATGAAAAACTGTTTTTT. Translation: CASSLPGQLNEKLFF.

The chain uses TRBV4-2 and TRBJ1-2; unclear D gene. This CDR3 contains 14 residues. Trimming cost V 0 bases and J 3 bases, with 8 bases left between them. Per germline, CDR1 LGHNA and CDR2 YNFKEQ. The CDR3 DNA follows: TGTGCCAGCAGCCAAGATCCCGAGGACTATGGCTACACCTTC. This translates into CASSQDPEDYGYTF.

The chain carries TRBV5-4 and TRBJ2-5, with unresolved D. This CDR3 comprises 14 residues. Germline V lookup: CDR1 SGHNT, CDR2 YYREEE (reference sequence). Trimming took off 0 bases at V and 5 bases at J, with 11 bases between the two ends. CDR3 DNA: TGTGCCAGCAGCTTGGTTGGTACACAGGAGACCCAGTACTTC. Translated, it gives CASSLVGTQETQYF.

This sequence joins TRBV28 and TRBJ2-7; maybe TRBD2 (6 bases). The germline CDR1 and CDR2 sequences are MDHEN and SYDVKM. The V end lost 4 bases, the J end lost 4 bases, and 11 bases lay between the germline ends. This CDR3 is 13 amino acids long. This chain's CDR3 is CASSSLGGYEQYF. CDR3 DNA sequence: TGTGCCAGCAGTTCCCTGGGGGGATACGAGCAGTACTTC. Full variable domain (outside the CDR3, taken from reference TRBV28 and TRBJ2-7): DVKVTQSSRYLVKRTGEKVFLECVQDMDHENMFWYRQDPGLGLRLIYFSYDVKMKEKGDIPEGYSVSREKKERFSLILESASTNQTSMYLCASSSLGGYEQYFGPGTRLTVT.

The chain combines TRBV15 with TRBJ2-3; no clear D gene. Germline CDR1 reads LNHNV; CDR2 reads YYDKDF (reference sequence). CDR3 size: 14 residues. V was clipped by 5 bases and J by 2 bases, with 11 bases between them. The CDR3 here is CATSRLSITDTQYF. The DNA of the CDR3 is TGTGCCACCAGCCGCCTAAGTATCACAGATACGCAGTATTTT. Drawing the rest from reference TRBV15 and TRBJ2-3, the complete variable domain is DAMVIQNPRYQVTQFGKPVTLSCSQTLNHNVMYWYQQKSSQAPKLLFHYYDKDFNNEADTPDNFQSRRPNTSFCFLDIRSPGLGDTAMYLCATSRLSITDTQYFGPGTRLTVL.

A word on this clone: At one end, the junction sequence differs from germline, possibly due to a read error. The J gene is TRBJ2-7, the V gene TRBV4-1; 7 nucleotides align to TRBD2. The CDR3 is 16 residues long. Germline CDR1 MGHRA, CDR2 YSYEKL. CDR3: CTSSQVAGGGSYEQYF. CDR3 nucleotides: TGCACCAGCAGCCAAGTCGCAGGCGGGGGCTCCTACGAGCAGTACTTC.

V is TRBV19 and J is TRBJ2-5, with TRBD2 matching over 10 bases. The CDR3 extends over 14 amino acids. V shed 3 bases, J shed 2 bases, and the junction held 0 bases outside the gene matches. CDR1 and CDR2 from the germline V gene are LNHDA and SQIVND (reference sequence). The CDR3 protein is CASSMTSGQETQYF. The CDR3 region has the DNA TGTGCCAGTAGTATGACTAGCGGGCAAGAGACCCAGTACTTC.

The chain is built from TRBV5-4 and TRBJ1-2; 8 nucleotides align to TRBD1. Germline lookup yields CDR1 SGHNT and CDR2 YYREEE (reference sequence). With V trimmed by 0 bases and J by 0 bases, 1 base remained unmatched. This CDR3 contains 15 residues. For the CDR3, the DNA is TGTGCCAGCAGCTTGGAGACAGGGGCTAACTATGGCTACACCTTC. As protein: CASSLETGANYGYTF.

The V and J genes are TRBV15 and TRBJ2-7, with TRBD1 matching over 10 bases. The CDR3 has 19 amino acids. Looked up from germline, CDR1 is LNHNV and CDR2 is YYDKDF (reference sequence). The V segment lost 0 bases and the J segment 6 bases; nucleotides outside the gene matches: 17. The CDR3: CATSRDSRDRGYRLGEQYF. For the CDR3, the DNA is TGTGCCACCAGCAGAGATTCTCGGGACAGGGGTTATCGATTGGGCGAGCAGTACTTC.

The chain combines TRBV5-1 with TRBJ2-7, with 12 bases that match TRBD1. The ends lost 2 bases at V and 9 bases at J; junction bases unmatched: 9. From germline, CDR1 is SGHRS and CDR2 YFSETQ. CDR3 length: 15 amino acids. This CDR3 reads CASSFRDRGQGGQYF. CDR3 coding DNA: TGCGCCAGCAGCTTCCGGGACAGGGGGCAGGGTGGGCAGTACTTC.

V usage is TRBV6-5 and J usage is TRBJ1-6, with 8 bases that match TRBD1. Germline V CDR1 and CDR2: MNHEY, SVGAGI. With V trimmed by 4 bases and J by 4 bases, 6 bases remained unmatched. This CDR3 has 16 residues. CDR3 region: CASSSTGDVYNSPLHF. The CDR3 DNA follows: TGTGCCAGCAGTTCGACAGGGGATGTGTATAATTCACCCCTCCACTTT.

The chain employs TRBV5-1 and TRBJ2-3; 8 nucleotides agree with TRBD1. Per the germline V gene, CDR1 is SGHRS and CDR2 is YFSETQ. V was clipped by 0 bases and J by 1 base; unmatched bases: 10. There are 18 residues in the CDR3. The CDR3 DNA follows: TGCGCCAGCAGCTTGGGACCCCAGGGGGCACCGGGCACAGATACGCAGTATTTT. This sequence encodes CASSLGPQGAPGTDTQYF.

V gene TRBV6-1 combines with J gene TRBJ2-5; tentative D call: TRBD1 (5 bases). The CDR3 sequence is 13 residues long. Germline-derived CDR1 and CDR2 are MNHNS and SASEGT. V shed 2 bases and J shed 6 bases, with 10 bases lying between them. CDR3 DNA: TGTGCCAGCAGTGAAACACCAGGGCAGACCCAGTACTTC. Amino acids: CASSETPGQTQYF.